This TCR beta chain was sequenced during a study of OX40 agonist ivuxolimab in advanced cancers. Broadly, across the study: Ivuxolimab, which targeted the costimulatory receptor OX40 (CD134), was an agonistic, fully human IgG2 monoclonal antibody. Intravenous ivuxolimab was administered to patients every 2 weeks at six dose levels: 0.01, 0.1, 0.3, 1.5, 3 and 10 mg/kg. Among the 52 dose-escalation patients, around 20 had hepatocellular carcinoma, roughly 15 melanoma, 9 renal cell carcinoma and 9 head and neck cancer. A male proportion of roughly 80% and a mean age of about 60 years, ranging from about 23 to 90, were recorded for the dose-escalation cohort. Patients were allowed to have had prior anti-PD-1, anti-PD-L1 or anti-CTLA-4 therapy, and around 37% of the dose-escalation patients had previously received checkpoint inhibitors. Partial responses occurred in three dose-escalation patients, of whom one had hepatocellular carcinoma and two had cutaneous melanoma. Peripheral TCRbeta sequencing aimed to test whether ivuxolimab altered TCR sequence diversity and caused clonal T-cell expansion. The paper describes the monotherapy dose-escalation part (N ≈ 51 patients) of the phase I trial of ivuxolimab.

Genomic DNA was isolated from the sorted cells so that the TCRbeta CDR3 region could be sequenced. TCRbeta CDR3 regions were sequenced using the immunoSEQ Assay. Drawn from immuneACCESS, this table holds only the in-frame rearrangements with V and J called that TCRdb kept. Clones are partly lost; checked studies trace under half to an unresolved V gene and leave the rest unexplained. Across this sample there are about 46,000 clones, with 75% to 80% seen only once. The ten largest make up about 2.7% of the sample. The trial excluded patients who had a history of autoimmune disease or were on systemic immunosuppression. In every dose cohort, peripheral blood was drawn for TCR sequencing at baseline, cycle 4 day 1, and cycle 7 day 1. Samples came from an open-label, multicenter, first-in-human phase I dose-escalation trial of ivuxolimab. Adults with locally advanced or metastatic melanoma, renal cell carcinoma, hepatocellular carcinoma or head and neck squamous cell carcinoma were enrolled in the trial. Before TCR sequencing, CD4+ T cells and CD8+ T cells from peripheral blood were sorted into separate populations.

As regards this clone: No cognate antigen has been identified for it. Per-base qualities were not stored, and no clone one base away is much larger.

For CDR1 and CDR2, the germline V gene lists SNHLY and FYNNEI. The V and J ends are trimmed by 3 bases and 4 bases, leaving 9 bases between them. Its CDR3 holds 13 amino acids, cysteine through phenylalanine. The sequence is cut down to CDR3 DNA, 39 bases in frame from base 1. Results and caveats for the whole study, not just this receptor: Clonal expansion of both CD4+ and CD8+ blood T cells was observed from baseline to week 6 at doses 0.1 to 3.0 mg/kg. Which antigens the clonally expanded peripheral T cells were specific for was not determined. After ivuxolimab, CD8+ T cells had more expanded clones than CD4+ T cells on average. In the 0.1-3.0 mg/kg groups, partial responders had among the lowest normalized peripheral clonal expansion, particularly in CD8+ T cells. Low levels of normalized T-cell clonal expansion were also seen in some patients who did not respond.

This receptor chain uses TRBV2 and TRBJ1-2; TRBD1 could be the D gene, as 6 bases match. The origin of this receptor is an adult with an advanced solid tumor such as melanoma, head and neck, liver or kidney cancer. Sequenced material: CD4+ or CD8+ T cells sorted from blood, taken in a trial of the OX40 agonist ivuxolimab. CDR3 region: CASSEADSYGYTF. The DNA sequence follows: TGTGCCAGCAGTGAGGCGGACAGCTATGGCTACACCTTC.